These 12 T cell receptor beta chains share one sample of origin, sequenced in a study of low-dose radiotherapy and immunotherapy resistance in tumors. Both TCRalpha and TCRbeta chains were reverse transcribed with V-gene-specific primers. TCR amplification used around 20 PCR cycles, a constant-region primer and a V-primer adapter. In TCRdb, the reads were re-called with MiXCR into one record per CDR3 protein. The sample has tens of thousands of distinct CDR3 sequences, under 20% seen once. Time point specified: before trial treatment. The sample was PBMCs, taken before treatment. Every receptor here comes from a male donor with prostate cancer.

The table lists this clonotype with many counts. This sequence joins TRBV7-2 and TRBJ2-5, with 13 bases identical to TRBD2. The CDR3 sequence is 17 residues long. V trimming: 2 bases; J trimming: 4 bases; junction bases outside the gene matches: 7. The germline CDR1 and CDR2 sequences are SGHTA and FQGNSA. CDR3 sequence reads: CASSLRTSGGLRETQYF. CDR3 DNA: TGTGCCAGCAGCTTAAGGACTAGCGGGGGTCTAAGAGAGACCCAGTACTTC. The variable domain in full, with the rest retrieved from reference TRBV7-2 and TRBJ2-5, is GAGVSQSPSNKVTEKGKDVELRCDPISGHTALYWYRQSLGQGLEFLIYFQGNSAPDKSGLPSDRFSAERTGGSVSTLTIQRTQQEDSAVYLCASSLRTSGGLRETQYFGPGTRLLVL.

This clonotype was counted ten times or more. V usage is TRBV5-1 and J usage is TRBJ1-5; D call uncertain. V was shortened by 0 bases and J by 3 bases, with 16 bases between the two germline ends. From germline, CDR1 is SGHRS and CDR2 YFSETQ. The CDR3 has 17 residues. CDR3 coding DNA: TGCGCCAGCAGCTTGGACAGAAAAGCGCCCCTCAATCAGCCCCAGCATTTT. The encoded protein is CASSLDRKAPLNQPQHF.

This clonotype was counted between two and nine times. The chain is built from TRBV27 and TRBJ1-4; D is possibly TRBD1 (6 bases). Trimming took 7 bases from V and 10 from J, leaving 13 bases between them. The CDR3 extends over 12 amino acids. In germline, CDR1 is MNHEY, CDR2 SMNVEV (reference sequence). This chain's CDR3 is CASNTGKGKLFF. The CDR3 DNA follows: TGTGCCAGCAACACAGGGAAAGGAAAACTGTTTTTT.

A few counts support this clonotype. The V gene is TRBV5-1, the J gene TRBJ2-7; TRBD2 matches at 9 bases. CDR3 length: 13 residues. V gave up 5 bases and J gave up 4 bases; unmatched junction bases: 4. CDR1 SGHRS and CDR2 YFSETQ come from the germline V gene. The CDR3 DNA follows: TGCGCCAGCAGAATAGCGGGAGCGTACGAGCAGTACTTC. This codes for CASRIAGAYEQYF.

This clonotype was observed many times. The chain carries TRBV3-1 and TRBJ2-5; D gene uncertain. The germline V gene has CDR1 LGHDT and CDR2 YNNKEL (reference sequence). This CDR3 is built from 15 residues. Trimming cost V 0 bases and J 2 bases, with 10 bases left between them. The DNA for the CDR3 is TGTGCCAGCAGCCAAGATTTCACGATTCAAGAGACCCAGTACTTC. Translation: CASSQDFTIQETQYF.

V usage is TRBV7-3 and J usage is TRBJ2-3, with D perhaps matching TRBD2 (6 bases). The CDR3 covers 16 residues. Between the trimmed V and J ends, which lost 2 bases and 4 bases, there was a span of 16 bases. The germline gives CDR1 SGHTA, CDR2 FQGTGA. In nucleotides, the CDR3 is TGTGCCAGCAGCTTAGGGGCGGGCGGGGTTGCAGATACGCAGTATTTT. Its protein product is CASSLGAGGVADTQYF.

This clonotype occurred once. This sequence may be a read error, since a much larger clone differs from it by one base. This is likely a read error, given that the CDR3 carries no conserved phenylalanine or tryptophan at its end. V is TRBV7-2 and J is TRBJ2-3, with 10 positions matching TRBD2. Germline V gene lookup returns CDR1 SGHTA and CDR2 FQGNSA. V shed 5 bases, J shed 1 base, and the junction held 9 bases outside the gene matches. This CDR3 comprises 17 residues. The DNA of the CDR3 is TGTGCCAGCAGCGGCCTAAGCGGGGGGGTTGGCACAGATACGCAGTATTCT. Residues: CASSGLSGGVGTDTQYS.

This clonotype has only a few counts. This rearrangement joins TRBV10-3 to TRBJ1-2; TRBD1 aligns across 8 bases. The germline V gene has CDR1 ENHRY and CDR2 SYGVKD. The CDR3 sequence is 15 residues long. Trimming cost V 3 bases and J 4 bases; bases outside gene matches: 7. DNA of the CDR3: TGTGCCATCAGTGATTCGACAGGGGTTCTCTATGGCTACACCTTC. Its protein product is CAISDSTGVLYGYTF.

Concerning this clonotype itself: A far larger clone is only one base removed, so a read error is likely. The V gene is TRBV5-5, the J gene TRBJ2-1, with 9 bases identical to TRBD1. V dropped 5 bases and J dropped 13; count of bases not matched to a gene: 13. Germline V CDR1 and CDR2: SGHKS, YYEKEE (reference sequence). This CDR3 is built from 14 residues. CDR3: CASRPYRGQETQFF. The CDR3, as DNA: TGTGCCAGCAGACCCTACAGGGGGCAAGAGACCCAGTTCTTC.

This clonotype was detected many times. This sequence joins TRBV29-1 and TRBJ1-3; unclear D gene. Germline CDR1 SQVTM, CDR2 ANQGSEA. The length of the CDR3 is 13 residues. Trimming cost V 2 bases and J 6 bases, with 11 bases left between them. CDR3 nucleotide sequence: TGCAGCGTTGAAACAGTGTTTGAAAACACCATATATTTT. It encodes CSVETVFENTIYF.

This clonotype was counted at least ten times. The gene calls are TRBV25-1 and TRBJ2-2; unclear D gene. The CDR3 has 15 residues. Germline V gives CDR1 MGHDK, CDR2 SYGVNS. V was cut by 2 bases and J by 0 bases, with 7 bases left in between. CDR3 amino acids: CASSETGTNTGELFF. CDR3 nucleotides: TGTGCCAGCAGTGAAACTGGAACGAACACCGGGGAGCTGTTTTTT.

This clonotype was seen ten or more times. The V gene is TRBV30, the J gene TRBJ2-5, with D unclear. This CDR3 comprises 14 residues. Trimming stripped 3 bases from V and 1 base from J, with 12 bases between. Germline loops: CDR1 GTSNPN, CDR2 SVGIG (reference sequence). DNA of the CDR3: TGTGCCTGGAGCAGGTTGACCGGCCAAGAGACCCAGTACTTC. Its protein product is CAWSRLTGQETQYF.